This T cell receptor beta chain was identified in a study of beta chain features in type 1 diabetes (dated by TCRdb to the late 2010s). About the full investigation: Mean age, gender distribution, total cell number and subset yield did not differ between patients and healthy donors. A total of roughly 99,000,000 sorted cells were examined across all samples, and the number of cells per subset was strongly correlated with RNA yield. In the study, TCRB repertoires of sorted circulating CD4+ T cell subsets from recently diagnosed type 1 diabetes patients were compared with those of matched healthy donors. Whereas all 28 donors provided naive and central memory subsets, regulatory and stem cell-like memory subsets were isolated from just 8 patients and roughly 8 healthy donors. Summary of the overall study and its limitations: The naive, central memory and regulatory TCRB repertoires appeared to resemble one another more closely among patients than among healthy donors. In all four CD4+ subsets, TCRB CDR3 length was moderately but significantly shorter in type 1 diabetes patients. At VDJ recombination sites, patients with type 1 diabetes made fewer insertions and deleted more nucleotides, a pattern implying thymic rearrangement abnormalities. Because cDNA was sequenced instead of genomic DNA, highly expressing activated cells could be over-represented, though the groups showed no difference in activation or CD3 levels. Because the HLA sub-analyses included only small numbers of individuals, any influence of HLA type on TCRB rearrangement was left unresolved. PCR might favor shorter templates, but patient and control samples were amplified and corrected together, so any skew would affect both groups equally.

Spanning cysteine to phenylalanine, the CDR3 consists of 15 amino acids. Just CDR3 DNA is preserved here, 45 bases in frame from base 1. CDR1 and CDR2 were assigned from the germline V gene as SNHLY and FYNNEI. V gives up 4 bases and J gives up 6 bases, and the segment between their germline ends measures 13 bases. Each donor gave one peripheral blood draw, averaging approximately 0.11 L, which was collected into heparinised tubes. Naive, central memory, regulatory and stem cell-like memory CD4+ T cells were sorted on a BD FACSAria II using a panel including CD45RO, CCR7, CD25, CD127, CD95 and CD27. A purity above 98% was achieved for all sorted populations. PBMCs were separated immediately by Lymphoprep density gradient centrifugation and were stained directly, without being cultured. So that batch effects would be minimized, each experiment stained and sorted samples in pairs, pairing one healthy donor with one patient.

The entire isolated RNA was reverse transcribed using the High Capacity cDNA Reverse Transcription Kit, and thus expressed TCRB transcripts were sequenced. Naive, central memory and regulatory T cell samples underwent deep immunoSEQ sequencing, averaging roughly 3.3 million total reads per sample. Sorted cells were lysed in RLT buffer, and RNA was extracted using DNase-treated RNeasy Micro or Mini kits according to cell number. To prevent cross-contamination, every cell subset was processed on its own, while patient and healthy donor samples were processed together. The immunoSEQ multiplex PCR was used to amplify TCRB sequences from cDNA, yielding 87-bp fragments that span the CDR3 region. The amplicons were sequenced using the Illumina HiSeq platform. The study's own analysis went as follows. PCR bias was computationally corrected using synthetic template baselines, reads within Hamming distance 2 were collapsed, and singletons that could not be merged were discarded. Reads were aligned against IMGT so that V, D and J genes, CDR3 length and insertions or deletions at six rearrangement sites could be assigned. Within each subset, clonotype counts were normalized to the number of sorted cells before true diversity and Gini coefficients were calculated with the tcR R package. The overlap coefficient, calculated on TCRB nucleotide sequences, was used to quantify repertoire sharing. Out-of-frame TCRB sequences from naive cells were analyzed as a proxy for the pre-selection repertoire. Here the immuneACCESS table is served through TCRdb, limited to in-frame sequences with V and J called. Missing clones are a known gap in these copies; in checked studies unresolved V genes cover under half, and the rest lacks a known reason. The D gene and trimming were derived from the DNA, and the V and J assignments and clone size from that table. In this sample the table shows 300,000 to 450,000 clones, about 18% of which occur a single time. The ten most abundant clones make up 0.044% of the sample.

A few counts support this clone. Its binding antigen is unknown. Base qualities are not provided; no much larger clone lies one nucleotide away. The chain couples TRBV2 to TRBJ2-6; the D gene identity is not certain. The sequencing sample was made of naive CD4+ T cells from blood. The cell subset or site label here, explained by the study, means: true naive CD4+ T cells. This sequence originates from a woman between 18 and 30 years old in good health. The encoded CDR3 is CASSVGSGEANVLTF. The DNA sequence is TGTGCCAGCAGTGTCGGCAGTGGAGAGGCCAACGTCCTGACTTTC.